This TCR beta chain was found in a study of blood T cells in healthy people across ages. Study-wide results and caveats: TCR beta diversity per million T cells fell roughly linearly with age. Comparison with aged donors showed that long-lived donors had more naive CD4+ cells and higher diversity.

Germline V lookup: CDR1 LNHNV, CDR2 YYDKDF (reference sequence). Trimming cost V 0 bases and J 2 bases, with 20 bases left between them. This CDR3 has 18 residues. Approximately 10 milliliters was the volume of peripheral blood drawn from each donor. At least 6 million PBMCs were isolated per sample. This clonotype was counted a few times. Its antigen is undetermined. The second PCR ran about 6 to 11 cycles with a sample-barcoded 5' primer and J-beta primers. TCRdb recomputed calls from the 5' RACE reads with MiXCR, one row per CDR3 protein. The repertoire holds 650,000 or so distinct CDR3 sequences, with about 50% as singletons.

This TCR was sampled from a woman of 80 years or more in good health. The rearrangement joins TRBV15 to TRBJ2-7, with a weak D call TRBD1 (7 bases). Sequenced input: blood. This chain's CDR3 is CATSRDPLGGQNPYEQYF. CDR3 bases: TGTGCCACCAGCAGAGATCCCCTCGGGGGACAGAACCCCTACGAGCAGTACTTC.